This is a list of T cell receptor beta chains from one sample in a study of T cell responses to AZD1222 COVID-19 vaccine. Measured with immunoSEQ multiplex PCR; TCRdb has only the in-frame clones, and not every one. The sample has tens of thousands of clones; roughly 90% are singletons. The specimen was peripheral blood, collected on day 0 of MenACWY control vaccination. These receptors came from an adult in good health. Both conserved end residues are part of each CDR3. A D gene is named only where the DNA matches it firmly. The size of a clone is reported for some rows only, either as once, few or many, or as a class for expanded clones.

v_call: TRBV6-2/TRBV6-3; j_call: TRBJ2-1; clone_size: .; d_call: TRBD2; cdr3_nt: TGTGCCAGCAGTTTAGCGGGAGGGCCCCACAATGAGCAGTTCTTC; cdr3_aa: CASSLAGGPHNEQFF
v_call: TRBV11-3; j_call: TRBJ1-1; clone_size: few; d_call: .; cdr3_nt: TGTGCCAGCAGCTTAGGCGGGGCGATGAACACTGAAGCTTTCTTT; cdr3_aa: CASSLGGAMNTEAFF
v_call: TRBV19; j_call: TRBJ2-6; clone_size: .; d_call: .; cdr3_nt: TGTGCCAGTACCCCCTCCGGGGCCAACGTCCTGACTTTC; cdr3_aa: CASTPSGANVLTF
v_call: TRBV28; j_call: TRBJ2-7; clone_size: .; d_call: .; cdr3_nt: TGTGCCAGCAGTTTACTGGCAGGGGAGCAAGAGCAGTACTTC; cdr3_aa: CASSLLAGEQEQYF
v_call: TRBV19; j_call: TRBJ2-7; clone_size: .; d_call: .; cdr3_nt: TGTGCCAGTAGTATAACGGGACACCTCGAGCAGTACTTC; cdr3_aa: CASSITGHLEQYF
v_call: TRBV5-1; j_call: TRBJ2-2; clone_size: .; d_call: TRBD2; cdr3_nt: TGCGCCAGCAGCCGGGAAGCGGGAGTAGCTACCGGGGAGCTGTTTTTT; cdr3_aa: CASSREAGVATGELFF
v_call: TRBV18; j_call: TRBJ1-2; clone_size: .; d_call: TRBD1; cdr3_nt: TGTGCCAGCTCACCACCGGGACAGGCGGCGAGCTACACCTTC; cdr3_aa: CASSPPGQAASYTF
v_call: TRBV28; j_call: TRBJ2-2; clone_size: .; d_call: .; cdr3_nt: TGTGCCAGCAGTTACCGAGGGGAAGGGTGGACCGGGGAGCTGTTTTTT; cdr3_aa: CASSYRGEGWTGELFF
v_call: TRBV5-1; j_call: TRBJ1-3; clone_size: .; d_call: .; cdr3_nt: TGCGCCAGCAGCTTGGACGGGAGCCCTGGAAACACCATATATTTT; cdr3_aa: CASSLDGSPGNTIYF
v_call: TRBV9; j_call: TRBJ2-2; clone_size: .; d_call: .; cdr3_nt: TGTGCCAGCAGCTCCCCGTCCACCGGGGAGCTGTTTTTT; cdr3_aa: CASSSPSTGELFF
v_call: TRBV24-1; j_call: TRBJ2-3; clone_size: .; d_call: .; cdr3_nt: TGTGCCACCAGTGCCCGGGACGGGTTGCTTGATACGCAGTATTTT; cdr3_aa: CATSARDGLLDTQYF
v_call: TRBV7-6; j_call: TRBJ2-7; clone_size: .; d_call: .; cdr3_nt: TGTGCCAGCAGCTTAGAAATGGCAGTCGCCTACGAGCAGTACTTC; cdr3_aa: CASSLEMAVAYEQYF
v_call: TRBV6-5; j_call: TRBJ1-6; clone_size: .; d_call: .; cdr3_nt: TGTGCCAGCAGTTCGGATTACGACTATAATTCACCCCTCCACTTT; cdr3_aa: CASSSDYDYNSPLHF
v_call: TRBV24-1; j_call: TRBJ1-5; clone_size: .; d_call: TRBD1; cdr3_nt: TGTGCCACCCAAAGGACAGGGAGCAATCAGCCCCAGCATTTT; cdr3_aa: CATQRTGSNQPQHF
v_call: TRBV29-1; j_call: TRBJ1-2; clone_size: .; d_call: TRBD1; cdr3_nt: TGCAGCGTATTCGGGACAGGGGCTCTGGATGGCTACACCTTC; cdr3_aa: CSVFGTGALDGYTF
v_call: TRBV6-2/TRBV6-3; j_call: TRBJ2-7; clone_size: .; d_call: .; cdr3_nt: TGTGCCAGCAGTAACGGATTCGAGCAGTACTTC; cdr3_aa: CASSNGFEQYF
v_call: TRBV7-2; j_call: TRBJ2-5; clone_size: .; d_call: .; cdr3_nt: TGTGCCAGCAGCTTAGTGGTTATGGTAGAGACCCAGTACTTC; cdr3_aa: CASSLVVMVETQYF